This T cell receptor beta chain is from a study of CD8+ T cells in alopecia areata. J was trimmed by 4 bases and V by 7 bases; bases with no gene match: 12. This CDR3 contains 15 residues. CDR1 and CDR2 (germline): SGHDN, FVKESK. The treatment: oral pan-JAK inhibitor, 5-10 mg twice daily. cDNA reverse transcribed from extracted RNA served as the sequencing template. Data came from immunoSEQ multiplex PCR; TCRdb stores just in-frame clones and leaves some out. Among approximately 150,000 clones, around 58% were seen once, and the ten largest hold roughly 17%. The J gene is TRBJ1-1, the V gene TRBV14; 7 bases align to TRBD1. The source material was CD4+ T cells sorted from blood, sampled at approximately week 56, from a patient treated with tofacitinib. This clonotype was sampled from a human donor with alopecia areata. The CDR3 loop reads CASKITGAPATEAFF. The DNA of the CDR3 is TGTGCCAGCAAAATTACAGGGGCTCCCGCCACTGAAGCTTTCTTT.